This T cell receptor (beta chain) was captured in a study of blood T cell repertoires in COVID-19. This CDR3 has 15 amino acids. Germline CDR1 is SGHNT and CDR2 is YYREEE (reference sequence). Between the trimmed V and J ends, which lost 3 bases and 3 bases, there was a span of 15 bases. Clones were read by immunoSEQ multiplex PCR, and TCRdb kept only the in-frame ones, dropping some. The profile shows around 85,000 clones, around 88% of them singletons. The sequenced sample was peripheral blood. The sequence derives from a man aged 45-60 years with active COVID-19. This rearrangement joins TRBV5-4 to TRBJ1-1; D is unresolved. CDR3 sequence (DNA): TGTGCCAGCAGCTCCCGAGGGAGTTCCGACACTGAAGCTTTCTTT. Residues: CASSSRGSSDTEAFF. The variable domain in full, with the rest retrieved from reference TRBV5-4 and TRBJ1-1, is ETGVTQSPTHLIKTRGQQVTLRCSSQSGHNTVSWYQQALGQGPQFIFQYYREEENGRGNFPPRFSGLQFPNYSSELNVNALELDDSALYLCASSSRGSSDTEAFFGQGTRLTVV.